Included here is one T cell receptor (beta chain) sequence, with context. The sample belongs to a study of blood T cell repertoires in COVID-19. V was clipped by 6 bases and J by 0 bases; unmatched bases: 10. CDR3 size: 16 residues. Germline V gene lookup returns CDR1 MNHEY and CDR2 SMNVEV (reference sequence). Sequencing was performed with immunoSEQ multiplex PCR; in TCRdb, only in-frame clones are kept and a portion is missing. The sample shows around 330,000 clones, about 89% of them seen only once. The rearrangement links TRBV27 to TRBJ2-7; 8 bases match TRBD1. Sequencing input: PBMCs or T cells enriched from blood (not recorded which). This TCR was recovered from a man aged 55-75 years who had recovered from COVID-19. As DNA, the CDR3 is TGTGCCAGCAGCACAACCGGGACAGGACTCTCCTACGAGCAGTACTTC. Translation: CASSTTGTGLSYEQYF.